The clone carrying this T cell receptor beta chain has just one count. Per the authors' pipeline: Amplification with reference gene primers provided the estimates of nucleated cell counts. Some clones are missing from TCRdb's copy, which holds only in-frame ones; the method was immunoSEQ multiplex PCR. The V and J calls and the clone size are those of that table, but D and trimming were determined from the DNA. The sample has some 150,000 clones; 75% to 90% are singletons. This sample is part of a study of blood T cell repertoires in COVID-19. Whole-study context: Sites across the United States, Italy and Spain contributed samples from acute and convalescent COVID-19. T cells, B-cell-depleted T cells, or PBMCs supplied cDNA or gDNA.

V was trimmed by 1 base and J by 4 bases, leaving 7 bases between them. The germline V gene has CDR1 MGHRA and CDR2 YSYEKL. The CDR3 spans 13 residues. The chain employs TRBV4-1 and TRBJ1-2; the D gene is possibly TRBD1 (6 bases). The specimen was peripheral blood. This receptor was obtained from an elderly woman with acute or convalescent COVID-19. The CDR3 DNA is TGCGCCAGCAGCCAAGTGGGGGCCTATGGCTACACCTTC. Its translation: CASSQVGAYGYTF.